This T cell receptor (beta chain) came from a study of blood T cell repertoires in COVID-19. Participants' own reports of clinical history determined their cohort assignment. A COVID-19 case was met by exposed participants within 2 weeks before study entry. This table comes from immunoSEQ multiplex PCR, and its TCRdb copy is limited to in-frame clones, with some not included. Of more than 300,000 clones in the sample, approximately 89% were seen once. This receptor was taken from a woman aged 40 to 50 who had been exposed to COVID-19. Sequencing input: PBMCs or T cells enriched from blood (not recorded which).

For the CDR3, the DNA is TGTGCCAGCAGTTACATAGCGGGAGGGCCTAGCTCCTACAATGAGCAGTTCTTC. This sequence encodes CASSYIAGGPSSYNEQFF. This chain connects TRBV6-2 or TRBV6-3 to TRBJ2-1; 11 bases are shared with TRBD2. Germline V gene sequence: CDR1 MNHEY, CDR2 SVGEGT. CDR3 length: 18 residues. V lost 2 bases, J lost 0 bases, and 6 bases stayed unmatched.